What follows are 12 T cell receptor delta chains derived from one specimen sequenced in a study of gamma-delta chains in newborns, infants, children. TCRdb redid the clone calls on the reads with CATT. The sample shows some 3,900 delta-chain clones, approximately 4.3% of them seen only once. Sequenced sample: blood. These receptors were taken from a child who was a newborn, infant or young child, either healthy, febrile or measles-vaccinated (not recorded which).

This clone is labeled as medium-sized. Distinct nucleotide sequences in the sample also encode this CDR3. The CDR3 DNA reads TGTGCCTGTGACGTACTGGGGGAGTACACCGATAAACTCATCTTT. This gives the protein CACDVLGEYTDKLIF. This rearrangement joins TRDV2 to TRDJ1, with 9 bases matching TRDD3. The CDR3 totals 15 residues. V gave up 3 bases and J gave up 0 bases; unmatched junction bases: 4. CDR1 and CDR2 from the germline V gene are GEAIGNYY and EKD.

In its sample, this clone was seen a few times. A much larger clone is a single base away; this may be a read error. The chain carries TRDV2 and TRDJ1; 12 bases line up with TRDD3. This CDR3 is built from 19 residues. Germline assignment: CDR1 GEAIGNYY and CDR2 EKD. Here the CDR3 DNA reads TGTGCCCGTGACCCCGTCGTACTGGGGGATACCCCGTACACCGATAAACTCATCTTT. It translates to CARDPVVLGDTPYTDKLIF.

By proportion, this clone is large. The rearrangement joins TRDV2 to TRDJ3; 9 bases fit TRDD3. There are 20 residues in the CDR3. The germline V gene has CDR1 GEAIGNYY and CDR2 EKD. V lost 0 bases and J lost 0; bases outside the gene matches: 8. This CDR3 is CACDTVLGDRSSWDTRQMFF. The CDR3 region has the DNA TGTGCCTGTGACACCGTTCTGGGGGATCGGAGCTCCTGGGACACCCGACAGATGTTTTTC.

This clone was observed a few times. This may stem from a read error, because a much larger clone lies one nucleotide away. The chain has TRDV2 and TRDJ3; 8 nucleotides match TRDD3. Germline V gene lookup returns CDR1 GEAIGNYY and CDR2 EKD. The CDR3 runs 19 residues. J was trimmed by 0 bases and V by 0 bases; bases with no gene match: 6. The CDR3 coding sequence is TGTGCCTGTGACACCGTACTGGGGGTTAGCTCCTGGGACACCCGACAGATGTTTTTC. Protein sequence: CACDTVLGVSSWDTRQMFF.

This clone has only a few counts. This sequence may be a read error, since a much larger clone differs from it by one base. The gene calls are TRDV2 and TRDJ1; 8 bases align to TRDD3. Germline values: CDR1 GEAIGNYY, CDR2 EKD. The J segment lost 0 bases and the V segment lost 2 bases, leaving 4 bases of the junction unmatched. The CDR3 totals 15 residues. The CDR3 DNA reads as TGTGCCTGTGACAGACTGGGGGCGTACACCGATAAACTCATCTTT. It codes for CACDRLGAYTDKLIF.

A note on this clone: A read error likely explains this, since a far larger clone differs by one base. Other DNA sequences within the sample encode an identical CDR3. J is TRDJ2 and V is TRDV2; maybe TRDD3 (6 bases). Per the germline V gene, CDR1 is GEAIGNYY and CDR2 is EKD. This CDR3 has 15 amino acids. The CDR3 nucleotides are TGCGCCTGTGACACCGTGGGGGCCTCGGGAGAACAACTCTTCTTT. Protein: CACDTVGASGEQLFF.

By frequency in the sample, this clone is medium-sized. The same CDR3 can be traced to other DNA sequences in this sample. The chain combines TRDV2 with TRDJ1, with TRDD3 identical over 7 bases. Germline values: CDR1 GEAIGNYY, CDR2 EKD. V was clipped by 4 bases and J by 0 bases; unmatched bases: 10. The CDR3 runs 16 residues. CDR3 protein: CACDDLGAHNTDKLIF. The CDR3 DNA reads TGTGCCTGTGATGATCTGGGGGCCCACAACACCGATAAACTCATCTTT.

Only a few counts were recorded for this clone. A far larger clone is off by one base, so a read error is likely. This chain joins TRDV2 and TRDJ1; 10 bases are shared with TRDD3. The CDR3 consists of 17 residues. CDR1 GEAIGNYY and CDR2 EKD come from the germline V gene. The CDR3, as DNA: TGTGCCTGTGACATCATTACTGGGGGATCGTACACCAATAAACTCATCTTT. Translation: CACDIITGGSYTNKLIF.

This clone has a handful of counts. A read error may explain this, as a much larger clone is one base away. V is TRDV2 and J is TRDJ2; D is possibly TRDD3 (6 bases). V dropped 3 bases and J dropped 0 bases, with 19 bases sitting between them. CDR1 and CDR2 (germline): GEAIGNYY, EKD. The CDR3 spans 18 residues. CDR3 nucleotide sequence: TGTGCCTGTGACCAGGTGGGGGCTAAGGGCGCTTTGACAGCACAACTCTTCTTT. Its translation: CACDQVGAKGALTAQLFF.

This clone showed up just a few times. A much larger clone lies one base from this, so it may be a read error. This same CDR3 is encoded by further DNA sequences in the sample. The rearrangement uses TRDV2 and TRDJ1; TRDD3 agrees at 12 bases. Germline V gives CDR1 GEAIGNYY, CDR2 EKD. The CDR3 covers 15 residues. This CDR3 is CACDILLGDTDKLIF. The DNA of the CDR3 is TGTGCCTGTGACATCCTACTGGGGGATACCGATAAACTCATCTTC.

Comments on this clone: A much larger clone lies a single base off, so this may be a read error. The chain uses TRDV2 and TRDJ1; a weak D match, TRDD3 (6 bases). The CDR3 runs 18 residues. The germline CDR1 and CDR2 sequences are GEAIGNYY and EKD. The CDR3 sequence is CARDPISGNGGSTDKLIF. DNA of the CDR3: TGTGCCCGTGACCCCATAAGCGGCAATGGGGGGAGCACCGATAAACTCATCTTT.

On this clone itself: Given a much more abundant clone one base away, this may be a read error. In DNA form, the CDR3 reads TGTGCCTGTGACACCACGGGATACGCAAGCTCCTGGGACACCCGACAGATGTTTTTC. Protein: CACDTTGYASSWDTRQMFF. The V and J genes are TRDV2 and TRDJ3; 8 bases map to TRDD3. CDR1 GEAIGNYY and CDR2 EKD come from the germline V gene. The CDR3 is 19 amino acids. Trimming took 0 bases from V and 0 from J; bases not matched to a gene: 6.